This TCR beta chain appears in the sequencing data of a study of cytomegalovirus exposure and HLA in healthy donors. Study summary: In an earlier analysis, some 110 million unique TCR beta sequences were found from 150 million to 200 million T cells.

Findings and limits, study-wide: Reports indicated that the classifier achieved high specificity and sensitivity in diagnosing cytomegalovirus status. When analyzed later, a missense DCLRE1C variant was found to be linked to TCR beta V- and J-gene trimming.

Researchers ran the PCR with 60 Vbeta and 13 Jbeta primers. Produced via immunoSEQ multiplex PCR; TCRdb's table is partial and in-frame only. The sample contains more than 60,000 clones, around 80% of which appear only once. Comment on this clone: Its cognate antigen is unknown.

Trimming removed 8 bases from V and 4 bases from J; junction bases left unmatched: 6. CDR3 size: 14 residues. Germline V lookup: CDR1 MDHEN, CDR2 SYDVKM. Material: PBMCs. The chain employs TRBV28 and TRBJ1-4; 8 bases match TRBD1. This clonotype originated in a man in his 70s in good health and CMV-seropositive. CDR3 sequence reads: CASCLGQDNEKLFF. CDR3 in DNA: TGTGCCAGCTGCCTGGGACAGGATAATGAAAAACTGTTTTTT.